These 20 T cell receptor beta chains share one sample of origin, sequenced in a study of technical replicates of blood from several donors. Method: immunoSEQ multiplex PCR; TCRdb's copy keeps in-frame clones and lacks some. This sample has about 14,000 clones, with around 80% found just once. What was sequenced was PBMCs. These receptors originate from a human donor in good health.

The V and J genes are TRBV11-2 and TRBJ2-4; TRBD2 agrees at 13 bases. This CDR3 is 18 amino acids long. Germline V gene data show CDR1 as SGHAT and CDR2 as FQNNGV. J was trimmed by 4 bases and V by 1 base; bases with no gene match: 7. For the CDR3, the DNA is TGTGCCAGCAGCTTAGCCGGGGGACTAGCGGGATTGAAAAACATTCAGTACTTC. Its protein product is CASSLAGGLAGLKNIQYF.

The V and J genes are TRBV19 and TRBJ1-2, with D hard to call. From germline, CDR1 is LNHDA and CDR2 SQIVND (reference sequence). This CDR3 contains 16 residues. V lost 3 bases, J lost 2 bases, and 16 bases lay in between. CDR3 nucleotide sequence: TGTGCCAGTAGTATCTATTCTCCGGTACCAAACTATGGCTACACCTTC. Its protein is CASSIYSPVPNYGYTF.

The chain carries TRBV5-6 and TRBJ2-7, with D tentatively TRBD2 (5 bases). Germline-derived CDR1 and CDR2 are SGHDT and YYEEEE. V lost 2 bases to trimming and J lost 1 base, with 10 bases between them. The CDR3 contains 14 residues. The CDR3 coding sequence is TGTGCCAGCAGCTTAGGGTGGAGGTCCTACGAGCAGTACTTC. Its protein product is CASSLGWRSYEQYF.

The V call is TRBV11-3, the J call TRBJ1-1; 10 bases map to TRBD1. This CDR3 has 15 amino acids. Germline V gives CDR1 SGHNT, CDR2 YENEEA. The junction had 4 bases not matched to a gene; V was cut back by 5 bases and J by 1 base. In DNA, the CDR3 is TGTGCCAGCAGCCTTGGGACAGGGGAGAACACTGAAGCTTTCTTT. Its translation is CASSLGTGENTEAFF.

This sequence joins TRBV7-6 and TRBJ2-7; a weak D match, TRBD1 (6 bases). Germline CDR1 SGHVS, CDR2 FNYEAQ. This CDR3 has 16 amino acids. V lost 0 bases and J lost 4, with 16 bases in between. The CDR3 spells CASSLAGASARYEQYF. In DNA, the CDR3 is TGTGCCAGCAGCTTAGCGGGGGCCAGTGCACGTTACGAGCAGTACTTC.

This clone was found a few times. The rearrangement uses TRBV7-6 and TRBJ2-5, with TRBD2 matching 8 bases. From germline, CDR1 is SGHVS and CDR2 FNYEAQ. The CDR3 is 15 residues long. The J segment lost 2 bases and the V segment lost 1 base, leaving 3 bases of the junction unmatched. CDR3 amino acids: CASSLESSGQETQYF. The CDR3 region has the DNA TGTGCCAGCAGCTTAGAGTCTAGCGGGCAAGAGACCCAGTACTTC.

This chain connects TRBV18 to TRBJ2-7; a possible D gene is TRBD1 (5 bases). Germline loops: CDR1 KGHSH, CDR2 LQKENI. Trimming removed 5 bases at V and 4 bases at J, with 12 bases between. The CDR3 covers 13 residues. In DNA form, the CDR3 reads TGTGCCAGCTCAGCTGGGTCAGGGTACGAGCAGTACTTC. Protein product: CASSAGSGYEQYF.

The chain has TRBV9 and TRBJ2-3; D perhaps matches TRBD2 (5 bases). The germline V gene has CDR1 SGDLS and CDR2 YYNGEE. The V and J ends lost 4 bases and 2 bases respectively, with 23 bases between them. The CDR3 spans 18 residues. The CDR3 protein is CASSPTGVARVHTDTQYF. CDR3 sequence (DNA): TGTGCCAGCAGCCCTACCGGGGTGGCGAGGGTACACACAGATACGCAGTATTTT.

The chain is built from TRBV7-9 and TRBJ2-2; 8 bases map to TRBD2. The CDR3 is 17 residues long. The V gene end was trimmed by 4 bases and the J gene end by 7 bases; junction bases not matched to a gene: 14. Per the germline V gene, CDR1 is SEHNR and CDR2 is FQNEAQ (reference sequence). The chain's CDR3 is CASSSPERAGAGGELFF. DNA of the CDR3: TGTGCCAGCAGCTCCCCAGAAAGAGCGGGAGCGGGCGGGGAGCTGTTTTTT.

This chain links TRBV29-1 with TRBJ2-5; 10 bases align to TRBD2. The length of the CDR3 is 13 residues. CDR1 is SQVTM, CDR2 ANQGSEA, per germline. The CDR3 here is CSSWLAGVETQYF. CDR3 DNA: TGCAGTTCCTGGCTAGCGGGAGTGGAGACCCAGTACTTC.

The chain recombines TRBV11-2 with TRBJ2-1, with 9 positions matching TRBD1. Germline V lookup: CDR1 SGHAT, CDR2 FQNNGV. This CDR3 is 15 amino acids long. V gave up 0 bases and J gave up 10 bases; unmatched junction bases: 7. In DNA form, the CDR3 reads TGTGCCAGCAGCTTAGATTTGGGGACAGGGCGGGAGCAGTTCTTC. As protein: CASSLDLGTGREQFF.

V and J are TRBV6-1 and TRBJ2-5; 7 bases map to TRBD1. V was pared by 8 bases and J by 1 base, with 4 bases of the junction left unmatched. The CDR3 loop spans 13 amino acids. Looked up from germline, CDR1 is MNHNS and CDR2 is SASEGT. The CDR3 is CASDRDPQETQYF. For the CDR3, the DNA is TGTGCCAGCGACAGGGATCCCCAAGAGACCCAGTACTTC.

The chain links TRBV2 to TRBJ2-3; TRBD1 agrees at 7 bases. Germline V lookup: CDR1 SNHLY, CDR2 FYNNEI. After removal of 7 bases from V and 2 bases from J, the junction contained 3 bases not matched to a gene. The length of the CDR3 is 13 residues. CDR3: CASTGQLTDTQYF. As DNA, the CDR3 is TGTGCCAGCACGGGACAGCTCACAGATACGCAGTATTTT.

This clone was observed a few times. This rearrangement joins TRBV28 to TRBJ1-2; D is unclear. The germline V and J ends were trimmed by 6 bases and 6 bases, with 14 bases remaining between them. Germline CDR1 reads MDHEN; CDR2 reads SYDVKM. The CDR3 spans 13 residues. CDR3 amino acids: CASSLPSSHGYTF. In DNA, the CDR3 is TGTGCCAGCAGCCTTCCCAGTTCTCATGGCTACACCTTC.

V gene TRBV19 combines with J gene TRBJ1-2; 7 bases agree with TRBD1. CDR3 length: 14 amino acids. The V segment lost 6 bases and the J segment 1 base; nucleotides outside the gene matches: 5. Germline V lookup: CDR1 LNHDA, CDR2 SQIVND (reference sequence). DNA for the CDR3: TGTGCCAGTAGCACGACAGGGAGTAACTATGGCTACACCTTC. Amino acids: CASSTTGSNYGYTF. Filled out from reference TRBV19 and TRBJ1-2, the complete variable domain reads DGGITQSPKYLFRKEGQNVTLSCEQNLNHDAMYWYRQDPGQGLRLIYYSQIVNDFQKGDIAEGYSVSREKKESFPLTVTSAQKNPTAFYLCASSTTGSNYGYTFGSGTRLTVV.

This sequence joins TRBV28 and TRBJ2-1, with TRBD2 matching over 7 bases. The CDR3 has 16 amino acids. Trimming took 5 bases from V and 5 from J; bases not matched to a gene: 12. Germline V lookup: CDR1 MDHEN, CDR2 SYDVKM. The CDR3 coding sequence is TGTGCCAGCAGTCCAAGCCCTGGACTAGTAGACAATGAGCAGTTCTTC. Its translation is CASSPSPGLVDNEQFF.

V usage is TRBV6-5 and J usage is TRBJ1-2; D gene uncertain. CDR1 and CDR2 (germline): MNHEY, SVGAGI. This CDR3 region has 12 residues. V was shortened by 6 bases and J by 2 bases, with 7 bases between the two germline ends. The CDR3 loop is CASRPENYGYTF. CDR3 sequence (DNA): TGTGCCAGCAGACCAGAAAACTATGGCTACACCTTC.

V usage is TRBV5-6 and J usage is TRBJ1-2, with D unclear. The CDR3 is 14 residues long. Between the trimmed V and J ends, which lost 0 bases and 8 bases, there was a span of 14 bases. Looked up from germline, CDR1 is SGHDT and CDR2 is YYEEEE. CDR3 in DNA: TGTGCCAGCAGCTTGGGAACGTCTAGAGGAGGCTACACCTTC. Residues: CASSLGTSRGGYTF.

The chain uses TRBV9 and TRBJ2-7, with a tentative D call TRBD2 (6 bases). Germline V gene data show CDR1 as SGDLS and CDR2 as YYNGEE. The CDR3 is 14 residues long. V was shortened by 2 bases and J by 0 bases, with 9 bases between the two germline ends. DNA for the CDR3: TGTGCCAGCAGCGTCCGGGACTTCTCCTACGAGCAGTACTTC. Translating gives CASSVRDFSYEQYF. The full variable domain, its missing parts supplied by reference TRBV9 and TRBJ2-7, is DSGVTQTPKHLITATGQRVTLRCSPRSGDLSVYWYQQSLDQGLQFLIQYYNGEERAKGNILERFSAQQFPDLHSELNLSSLELGDSALYFCASSVRDFSYEQYFGPGTRLTVT.

This clone has just a few counts. This chain joins TRBV4-2 and TRBJ2-7; TRBD1 matches at 12 bases. The germline V gene encodes CDR1 LGHNA and CDR2 YNFKEQ. The CDR3 is 16 amino acids. With 3 bases clipped from V and 5 bases from J, the junction kept 8 bases outside the gene matches. CDR3 bases: TGTGCCAGCAGCCACTCACCGGGACAGGGGGCCGACGAGCAGTACTTC. It yields the protein CASSHSPGQGADEQYF.